The 30 T cell receptor beta chains below were found in one sample sequenced in a study of T cells in Graves' hyperthyroidism and ophthalmopathy. Amplification of TCR beta CDR3 regions was performed using RNA transcripts as template. TCR CDR3 underwent first-round RT-PCR with the HTBI primer set. TCRdb ran MiXCR on the multiplex PCR reads and lists one entry per CDR3 protein. The sample records hundreds of thousands of distinct CDR3 sequences, approximately 15% being singletons. The material sequenced was blood. These receptors originate from a woman in her late teens or twenties with Graves' hyperthyroidism.

In its sample, this clonotype was seen many times. This rearrangement joins TRBV5-4 to TRBJ2-7, with 10 positions matching TRBD1. V lost 2 bases to trimming and J lost 2 bases; unmatched junction nucleotides: 4. This CDR3 has 15 amino acids. CDR1 SGHNT and CDR2 YYREEE come from the germline V gene (reference sequence). In nucleotides, the CDR3 is TGTGCCAGCAGCTTCAGGGACAGGGGAGCCTACGAGCAGTACTTC. It yields the protein CASSFRDRGAYEQYF.

This clonotype was seen at least ten times. The chain uses TRBV5-1 and TRBJ2-1; a possible D gene is TRBD2 (6 bases). Germline-derived CDR1 and CDR2 are SGHRS and YFSETQ. The CDR3 is made up of 14 amino acids. Trimming removed 0 bases at V and 8 bases at J, with 12 bases between. In DNA form, the CDR3 reads TGCGCCAGCAGCTTGGGTACCCTAGCGTATGAGCAGTTCTTC. It translates to CASSLGTLAYEQFF.

This clonotype was observed a handful of times. V and J are TRBV4-1 and TRBJ2-7; 9 positions agree with TRBD2. V was pared by 4 bases and J by 3 bases, with 10 bases of the junction left unmatched. The CDR3 totals 16 residues. The germline gives CDR1 MGHRA, CDR2 YSYEKL. Here the CDR3 DNA reads TGCGCCAGCAGCCTAATAAGCGGGAGGACTTTCTACGAGCAGTACTTC. Translated: CASSLISGRTFYEQYF.

This clonotype was seen at least ten times. The genes are TRBV11-2 and TRBJ2-1; D may be TRBD1 or TRBD2 (7 bases each). CDR1 is SGHAT and CDR2 is FQNNGV in the germline V gene. CDR3 length: 16 residues. With 1 base removed from V and 7 bases from J, the gap between germline ends came to 17 bases. The CDR3 spells CASSLGLGTAGNEQFF. The CDR3 coding sequence is TGTGCCAGCAGCTTAGGGCTCGGGACAGCGGGGAATGAGCAGTTCTTC.

This clonotype was seen more than once but under ten times. The rearrangement joins TRBV7-3 to TRBJ2-1; D gene ambiguous. The CDR3 runs to 13 residues. Looked up from germline, CDR1 is SGHTA and CDR2 is FQGTGA. Trimming left V 4 bases short and J 7 bases short, with 11 bases between. CDR3 coding DNA: TGTGCCAGCAGCTCCCCCGCCACGAATGAGCAGTTCTTC. Protein sequence: CASSSPATNEQFF.

The rearrangement links TRBV7-2 to TRBJ1-5; 8 nucleotides agree with TRBD1. The CDR3 is 15 residues long. The V gene's germline CDR1 is SGHTA and CDR2 FQGNSA. The V segment lost 5 bases and the J segment 5 bases; nucleotides outside the gene matches: 8. Written as DNA, the CDR3 is TGTGCCAGCAGCCCTGATCAGGGGGCTGATCAGCCCCAGCATTTT. Translated, it gives CASSPDQGADQPQHF.

J is TRBJ1-5 and V is TRBV12-3 or TRBV12-4; D possibly corresponds to TRBD1 (5 bases). The V end was cut by 8 bases, the J end by 1 base, with 9 bases between. The CDR3 covers 13 residues. CDR3 loop: CASWDGSNQPQHF. The CDR3 coding sequence is TGTGCCAGCTGGGACGGCAGCAATCAGCCCCAGCATTTT.

The rearrangement links TRBV7-8 to TRBJ1-1, with 8 bases identical to TRBD1. The CDR3 is made up of 17 amino acids. Germline CDR1 reads SGHVS; CDR2 reads FQNEAQ. With V trimmed by 5 bases and J by 3 bases, 14 bases remained unmatched. In DNA form, the CDR3 reads TGTGCCAGCAGCCCCTCGGACAGGGAGAGGGCGGACACTGAAGCTTTCTTT. Translation: CASSPSDRERADTEAFF.

This sequence joins TRBV29-1 and TRBJ2-7; TRBD2 matches at 13 bases. V lost 6 bases and J lost 3; bases outside the gene matches: 2. This CDR3 region has 13 residues. Germline V gene lookup returns CDR1 SQVTM and CDR2 ANQGSEA. CDR3 coding DNA: TGCAGCGTGGGGACTAGCGGGGACTACGAGCAGTACTTC. It translates to CSVGTSGDYEQYF.

This clonotype came up a few times. This chain links TRBV11-2 with TRBJ2-5; 12 bases align to TRBD2. Unmatched junction bases numbered 14, after V lost 5 bases and J lost 4 bases. CDR3 length equals 18 residues. CDR1 is SGHAT and CDR2 is FQNNGV in the germline V gene. The CDR3 DNA follows: TGTGCCAGCAGCGGCCTACTAGCGGGAGGTTATCCCGGAGAGACCCAGTACTTC. Translating it yields CASSGLLAGGYPGETQYF.

There are a few counts of this clonotype. The junction differs from germline at one of its ends, possibly a read error. V usage is TRBV11-1 and J usage is TRBJ2-5; D remains ambiguous. CDR3 length: 13 residues. The V gene's germline CDR1 is SGHAT and CDR2 FQDESV (reference sequence). CDR3 sequence: CASGLSLRETQYF. CDR3 nucleotides: TGTGCCAGCGGCTTAAGTCTAAGAGAGACCCAGTACTTC.

The chain uses TRBV19 and TRBJ1-5; D is perhaps TRBD1 (5 bases). Germline values: CDR1 LNHDA, CDR2 SQIVND (reference sequence). Trimming cost V 9 bases and J 0 bases, with 18 bases left between them. This CDR3 spans 16 amino acids. Here the CDR3 DNA reads TGTGCCAGCCACCCCCGGACATACGGTAGCAATCAGCCCCAGCATTTT. It codes for CASHPRTYGSNQPQHF.

This clonotype occurred many times. The chain carries TRBV2 and TRBJ2-5; D possibly uses TRBD1 or TRBD2 (6 bases each). V shed 9 bases and J shed 3 bases, with 14 bases lying between them. Germline CDR1 is SNHLY and CDR2 is FYNNEI. The CDR3 is 13 residues long. This CDR3 reads CARGVGGKETQYF. The CDR3 DNA sequence: TGTGCCAGAGGGGTAGGGGGGAAAGAGACCCAGTACTTC.

The table lists this clonotype with many counts. The CDR3 sequence: CASTTTSGSKTQYF. Written as DNA, the CDR3 is TGTGCCAGCACAACGACTAGCGGGAGTAAGACCCAGTACTTC. The chain joins TRBV3-1 to TRBJ2-5, with 12 bases fitting TRBD2. Germline values: CDR1 LGHDT, CDR2 YNNKEL (reference sequence). CDR3 size: 14 residues. V lost 7 bases and J lost 6; bases outside the gene matches: 6.

As to this clonotype: This may come from a read error, since a much larger clone is one base off. This chain connects TRBV2 to TRBJ1-1; the match to TRBD1 covers 8 bases. V shed 4 bases and J 1 base; nucleotides not matched to a gene: 8. CDR1 and CDR2 from the germline V gene are SNHLY and FYNNEI. This CDR3 has 16 residues. This chain's CDR3 is CASSGGGTGENTEAFF. The CDR3 DNA is TGTGCCAGCAGTGGAGGGGGGACAGGAGAGAACACTGAAGCTTTCTTT.

The rearrangement joins TRBV19 to TRBJ1-1, with D possibly TRBD1 on 5 matching bases. The CDR3 runs to 15 residues. Trimming pared 7 bases from V and 5 bases from J, leaving 20 bases between. Per germline, CDR1 LNHDA and CDR2 SQIVND (reference sequence). CDR3 residues: CASTQWPGPRTEAFF. Written as DNA, the CDR3 is TGTGCCAGTACCCAATGGCCGGGGCCTCGGACTGAAGCTTTCTTT.

This clonotype was found a few times. This chain joins TRBV29-1 and TRBJ1-2, with 8 bases identical to TRBD1. Germline-derived CDR1 and CDR2 are SQVTM and ANQGSEA. This CDR3 comprises 12 residues. The trim removed 4 bases at V and 10 bases at J, leaving 8 bases unmatched. Here the CDR3 DNA reads TGCAGCGTTGCCGAACAGGGGGTTATCTACACCTTC. Encoded protein: CSVAEQGVIYTF.

There are many counts of this clonotype. The chain recombines TRBV20-1 with TRBJ2-3, with 11 bases aligning to TRBD2. Trimming took 2 bases from V and 1 from J; bases not matched to a gene: 8. CDR3 size: 17 residues. Germline V lookup: CDR1 DFQATT, CDR2 SNEGSKA (reference sequence). The CDR3 loop is CSARWLAGGLGTDTQYF. CDR3 nucleotides: TGCAGTGCTAGATGGCTAGCGGGGGGACTTGGCACAGATACGCAGTATTTT.

With respect to this clonotype: A read error may be the cause here, since a much bigger clone is one base away. It is likely a read error, because the conserved phenylalanine at the end of the CDR3 is missing. The chain is built from TRBV7-2 and TRBJ1-5; no reliable D call. The V end was cut by 0 bases, the J end by 6 bases, with 6 bases between. The CDR3 length is 13 residues. CDR1 and CDR2 from the germline V gene are SGHTA and FQGNSA. The DNA for the CDR3 is TGTGCCAGCAGCTTAGCGGCTCTTCAGCCCCAGCATTTG. Its protein product is CASSLAALQPQHL.

This clonotype has ten or more counts. V is TRBV18 and J is TRBJ1-2; TRBD1 might be the D (6 bases). From germline, CDR1 is KGHSH and CDR2 LQKENI. V was pared by 6 bases and J by 2 bases, with 13 bases between. The CDR3 has 14 residues. CDR3 protein: CASSQQGLNYGYTF. The CDR3 DNA is TGTGCCAGCTCGCAACAGGGATTGAACTATGGCTACACCTTC.

In this sample, this clonotype turned up a few times. The chain uses TRBV6-5 and TRBJ2-2; D ambiguous. The CDR3 loop spans 17 amino acids. Germline CDR1 is MNHEY and CDR2 is SVGAGI. Trimming took off 3 bases at V and 1 base at J, with 15 bases between the two ends. CDR3 bases: TGTGCCAGCAGTTATTCAGCATACACTTTGAACACCGGGGAGCTGTTTTTT. This translates into CASSYSAYTLNTGELFF.

The chain has TRBV7-2 and TRBJ2-2; D is undetermined. Germline V gene lookup returns CDR1 SGHTA and CDR2 FQGNSA. Trimming left V 2 bases short and J 1 base short, with 5 bases between. This CDR3 contains 14 residues. The CDR3 is CASSLWGNTGELFF. CDR3 nucleotides: TGTGCCAGCAGCTTATGGGGGAACACCGGGGAGCTGTTTTTT.

This clonotype occurred many times. The J gene is TRBJ2-7, the V gene TRBV12-3 or TRBV12-4; TRBD2 aligns across 7 bases. V lost 1 base to trimming and J lost 4 bases; unmatched junction nucleotides: 10. CDR3 length: 16 residues. CDR3 in amino acids: CASSLVPPTSRYEQYF. CDR3 sequence (DNA): TGTGCCAGCAGTTTAGTTCCCCCGACTAGCCGATACGAGCAGTACTTC.

This clonotype was detected ten times or more. The chain links TRBV6-2 or TRBV6-3 to TRBJ2-7; 13 bases match TRBD2. In germline, CDR1 is MNHEY, CDR2 SVGEGT. With V trimmed by 6 bases and J by 3 bases, 5 bases remained unmatched. The CDR3 has 15 amino acids. The CDR3 nucleotides are TGTGCCAGCAGGGATTGGACTAGCGGGAGCTACGAGCAGTACTTC. Translation gives CASRDWTSGSYEQYF.

This clonotype has ten or more counts. V usage is TRBV10-3 and J usage is TRBJ2-7; TRBD1 matches at 9 bases. From germline, CDR1 is ENHRY and CDR2 SYGVKD. The CDR3 totals 15 residues. J was trimmed by 6 bases and V by 6 bases; bases with no gene match: 12. This CDR3 is CAISAAADRGSEQYF. CDR3 nucleotides: TGTGCCATCAGCGCTGCTGCGGACAGGGGCTCCGAGCAGTACTTC.

This clonotype was recorded many times. The chain couples TRBV20-1 to TRBJ1-1; 12 bases agree with TRBD1. Trimming took 6 bases from V and 2 from J; bases not matched to a gene: 7. Germline assignment: CDR1 DFQATT and CDR2 SNEGSKA (reference sequence). CDR3 size: 15 residues. The CDR3 sequence is CSAISGTGGNTEAFF. DNA for the CDR3: TGCAGTGCCATCTCCGGGACAGGGGGCAACACTGAAGCTTTCTTT.

This clonotype was seen at least ten times. The gene calls are TRBV20-1 and TRBJ2-2; TRBD1 might be the D (5 bases). Deletions cut 2 bases from V and 4 bases from J, with 11 bases between. Germline-derived CDR1 and CDR2 are DFQATT and SNEGSKA (reference sequence). The CDR3 totals 14 residues. The CDR3 DNA reads TGCAGTGCTAGAAGACAGCCGGGCACCGGGGAGCTGTTTTTT. It codes for CSARRQPGTGELFF.

The V call is TRBV27, the J call TRBJ2-6, with D tentatively TRBD2 (6 bases). The CDR3 has 18 residues. V lost 1 base, J lost 0 bases, and 13 bases lay in between. The V gene's germline CDR1 is MNHEY and CDR2 SMNVEV (reference sequence). The CDR3 here is CASSLYWDSSSGANVLTF. The CDR3 nucleotides are TGTGCCAGCAGTTTATATTGGGACTCCAGCTCTGGGGCCAACGTCCTGACTTTC.

This clonotype has a count of ten or more. The chain employs TRBV28 and TRBJ2-1; D uncertain. The CDR3 has 14 amino acids. CDR1 is MDHEN, CDR2 SYDVKM, per germline. Trimming pared 2 bases from V and 3 bases from J, leaving 8 bases between. The CDR3 loop reads CASSLGFGYNEQFF. The CDR3 DNA reads TGTGCCAGCAGTTTAGGGTTCGGCTACAATGAGCAGTTCTTC.

V and J are TRBV24-1 and TRBJ1-1; D is unresolved. Trimming cost V 2 bases and J 0 bases, with 3 bases left between them. The length of the CDR3 is 13 residues. Germline V CDR1 and CDR2: KGHDR, SFDVKD. The CDR3 loop reads CATSDWLNTEAFF. In DNA form, the CDR3 reads TGTGCCACCAGTGATTGGCTGAACACTGAAGCTTTCTTT.